This section outlines one TCR beta chain sequence together with its context. Germline V CDR1 and CDR2: MGHDK, SYGVNS. The CDR3 runs to 13 residues. The germline V and J ends were trimmed by 4 bases and 10 bases, with 11 bases remaining between them. These data come from a study of blood T cell repertoires in COVID-19. As for the study in general: In each case, the material was cDNA or gDNA derived from T cells, B-cell-depleted T cells, or PBMCs.

Using immunoSEQ multiplex PCR, the repertoire was profiled, and TCRdb retains in-frame clones only, with some absent. The sample lists 200,000 to 300,000 clones, approximately 86% seen once, with about 5.2% in the top ten. This TCR was sampled from a woman aged 60-75 years with COVID-19, enrolled during active disease. This sequence joins TRBV25-1 and TRBJ1-6; D gene ambiguous. The source material was peripheral blood. In DNA form, the CDR3 reads TGTGCCAGCAGTGGCCCTATGGTGTCACCCCTCCACTTT. Its translation is CASSGPMVSPLHF.